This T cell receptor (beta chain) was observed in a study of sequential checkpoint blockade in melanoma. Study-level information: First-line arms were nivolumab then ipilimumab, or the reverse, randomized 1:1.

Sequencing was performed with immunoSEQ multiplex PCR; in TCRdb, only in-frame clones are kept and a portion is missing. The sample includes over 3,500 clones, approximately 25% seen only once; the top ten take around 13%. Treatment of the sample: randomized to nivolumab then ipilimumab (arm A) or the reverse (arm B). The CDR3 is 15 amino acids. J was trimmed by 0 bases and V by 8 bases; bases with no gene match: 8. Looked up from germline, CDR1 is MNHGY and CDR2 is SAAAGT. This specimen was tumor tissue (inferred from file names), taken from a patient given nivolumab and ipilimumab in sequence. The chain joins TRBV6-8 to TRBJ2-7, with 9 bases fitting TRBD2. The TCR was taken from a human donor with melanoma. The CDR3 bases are TGTGCCAGCGGACTTAGCGGGGGTAGCTCCTACGAGCAGTACTTC. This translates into CASGLSGGSSYEQYF.